A single sample is the source of the 19 T cell receptor beta chains below, sequenced in a study of cytomegalovirus exposure and HLA in healthy donors. Sequencing used immunoSEQ multiplex PCR; TCRdb keeps in-frame clones, though not all of them. The sample holds 280,000 or so clones, around 89% seen once. Sequenced sample: PBMCs. These receptors were obtained from a woman aged 18-30 years in good health and CMV-seronegative.

The chain uses TRBV28 and TRBJ2-7, with TRBD1 identical over 8 bases. The V gene's germline CDR1 is MDHEN and CDR2 SYDVKM. CDR3 length equals 14 residues. V gave up 6 bases and J gave up 5 bases; unmatched junction bases: 9. The CDR3 bases are TGTGCCAGCAGGTTACAGGGGGATCTTAACGAGCAGTACTTC. Translated, it gives CASRLQGDLNEQYF.

The chain joins TRBV5-1 to TRBJ1-2; TRBD1 agrees at 9 bases. Germline CDR1 reads SGHRS; CDR2 reads YFSETQ. CDR3 length: 15 residues. The ends lost 1 base at V and 7 bases at J; junction bases unmatched: 8. The CDR3 nucleotides read TGCGCCAGCAGCTTGACCATCGGACAGGGGACTGGCTACACCTTC. This gives the protein CASSLTIGQGTGYTF.

This clone was counted once. The rearrangement uses TRBV18 and TRBJ2-6, with D perhaps TRBD2 (6 bases). V was trimmed by 7 bases and J by 0 bases, leaving 10 bases between them. The CDR3 runs to 15 residues. The germline V gene has CDR1 KGHSH and CDR2 LQKENI. Written as DNA, the CDR3 is TGTGCCAGCTGGGACGGGAGCTCTGGGGCCAACGTCCTGACTTTC. This encodes CASWDGSSGANVLTF. Based on the CDR3 plus reference TRBV18 and TRBJ2-6, the full variable domain is NAGVMQNPRHLVRRRGQEARLRCSPMKGHSHVYWYRQLPEEGLKFMVYLQKENIIDESGMPKERFSAEFPKEGPSILRIQQVVRGDSAAYFCASWDGSSGANVLTFGAGSRLTVL.

This rearrangement joins TRBV28 to TRBJ2-3; unclear D gene. V gave up 11 bases and J gave up 1 base, with 13 bases separating them. Germline assignment: CDR1 MDHEN and CDR2 SYDVKM. CDR3 size: 13 residues. The CDR3 nucleotides are TGTGCCGCGGCTAGAGTGGGCACAGATACGCAGTATTTT. Amino acids: CAAARVGTDTQYF. Full variable domain (rest looked up from reference TRBV28 and TRBJ2-3): DVKVTQSSRYLVKRTGEKVFLECVQDMDHENMFWYRQDPGLGLRLIYFSYDVKMKEKGDIPEGYSVSREKKERFSLILESASTNQTSMYLCAAARVGTDTQYFGPGTRLTVL.

The chain has TRBV2 and TRBJ2-7; D unresolved. Trimming removed 5 bases at V and 3 bases at J, with 5 bases between. The V gene's germline CDR1 is SNHLY and CDR2 FYNNEI. This CDR3 comprises 11 residues. CDR3: CASSNNYEQYF. The CDR3, as DNA: TGTGCCAGCAGTAACAACTACGAGCAGTACTTC. The full variable domain, completed using reference TRBV2 and TRBJ2-7, is EPEVTQTPSHQVTQMGQEVILRCVPISNHLYFYWYRQILGQKVEFLVSFYNNEISEKSEIFDDQFSVERPDGSNFTLKIRSTKLEDSAMYFCASSNNYEQYFGPGTRLTVT.

V is TRBV19 and J is TRBJ1-1; D uncertain. Trimming cost V 10 bases and J 2 bases, with 20 bases left between them. The germline CDR1 and CDR2 sequences are LNHDA and SQIVND (reference sequence). CDR3 size: 15 residues. CDR3 residues: CATPLNQTSNTEAFF. The CDR3, as DNA: TGTGCCACCCCGCTAAACCAAACGAGTAACACTGAAGCTTTCTTT.

The chain links TRBV5-6 to TRBJ2-1, with TRBD2 matching 15 bases. The V and J ends lost 4 bases and 2 bases, in that order; junction bases with no gene match: 7. Germline V gives CDR1 SGHDT, CDR2 YYEEEE. The CDR3 is 18 residues long. Written as DNA, the CDR3 is TGTGCCAGCAGCCGGACTAGCGGGAGGGACCAGGCCTACAATGAGCAGTTCTTC. Its translation is CASSRTSGRDQAYNEQFF.

J is TRBJ2-1 and V is TRBV9; 12 positions agree with TRBD2. Trimming removed 3 bases from V and 6 bases from J; junction bases left unmatched: 4. There are 15 residues in the CDR3. In germline, CDR1 is SGDLS, CDR2 YYNGEE. CDR3 amino acids: CASSGLAGDVNEQFF. The CDR3 bases are TGTGCCAGCAGCGGACTAGCGGGAGACGTCAATGAGCAGTTCTTC. Together with reference TRBV9 and TRBJ2-1, the CDR3 gives the full variable domain: DSGVTQTPKHLITATGQRVTLRCSPRSGDLSVYWYQQSLDQGLQFLIQYYNGEERAKGNILERFSAQQFPDLHSELNLSSLELGDSALYFCASSGLAGDVNEQFFGPGTRLTVL.

In nucleotides, the CDR3 is TGTGCCATCAGTGGTGCGGTGCTTGCCGAGCAGTACTTC. This gives the protein CAISGAVLAEQYF. This chain uses TRBV10-3 with TRBJ2-7; D remains unclear. Germline loops: CDR1 ENHRY, CDR2 SYGVKD. This CDR3 spans 13 amino acids. Trimming cost V 4 bases and J 6 bases, with 13 bases left between them.

The V call is TRBV15, the J call TRBJ2-3, with a tentative D call TRBD2 (6 bases). The V gene lost 3 bases and the J gene lost 4 bases, with 11 bases spanning the gap. This CDR3 spans 14 amino acids. Germline V gene sequence: CDR1 LNHNV, CDR2 YYDKDF (reference sequence). CDR3 sequence (DNA): TGTGCCACCAGCAGCACTAGCTTTGCAGATACGCAGTATTTT. It is translated as CATSSTSFADTQYF.

The chain joins TRBV28 to TRBJ2-1, with D uncertain. V dropped 6 bases and J dropped 4 bases, with 10 bases sitting between them. The CDR3 has 13 amino acids. From germline, CDR1 is MDHEN and CDR2 SYDVKM. The CDR3 sequence is CASSPTLYNEQFF. Written as DNA, the CDR3 is TGTGCCAGCAGCCCGACTTTATACAATGAGCAGTTCTTC.

This chain joins TRBV28 and TRBJ1-5; D is uncertain. The CDR3 spans 12 residues. V lost 6 bases and J 5 bases, leaving 8 bases between the germline ends. CDR1 MDHEN and CDR2 SYDVKM come from the germline V gene. The CDR3 DNA follows: TGTGCCAGCAGCGGCGGGCATCAGCCCCAGCATTTT. Translation: CASSGGHQPQHF.

This sequence joins TRBV6-5 and TRBJ2-1; D perhaps matches TRBD1 (6 bases). Looked up from germline, CDR1 is MNHEY and CDR2 is SVGAGI. This CDR3 is 14 amino acids long. Trimming took 8 bases from V and 0 from J, leaving 11 bases between them. The CDR3 DNA sequence: TGTGCCAGCTCCAGGGGTTACTCCTACAATGAGCAGTTCTTC. Its translation is CASSRGYSYNEQFF.

This rearrangement joins TRBV4-3 to TRBJ2-7; D remains ambiguous. Germline V lookup: CDR1 LGHNA, CDR2 YSLEER. This CDR3 spans 13 amino acids. V lost 4 bases to trimming and J lost 3 bases, with 10 bases between them. The CDR3 region has the DNA TGCGCCAGCAGCCTCTGCGAAATCTACGAGCAGTACTTC. This sequence encodes CASSLCEIYEQYF.

This chain joins TRBV7-9 and TRBJ2-7; TRBD1 is a possible D gene (6 bases). CDR1 and CDR2 (germline): SEHNR, FQNEAQ (reference sequence). This CDR3 contains 14 residues. Trimming took 5 bases from V and 4 from J, leaving 15 bases between them. The CDR3 loop is CASSRGRQDYEQYF. CDR3 sequence (DNA): TGTGCCAGCAGCCGGGGCAGACAGGATTACGAGCAGTACTTC.

The rearrangement joins TRBV27 to TRBJ1-5; tentatively, D is TRBD1 (5 bases). Trimming removed 4 bases at V and 4 bases at J, with 20 bases between. Germline loops: CDR1 MNHEY, CDR2 SMNVEV (reference sequence). CDR3 length equals 17 residues. CDR3 region: CASSSNLRDGPNQPQHF. The CDR3 DNA is TGTGCCAGCAGTTCAAACCTGCGGGACGGACCAAATCAGCCCCAGCATTTT.

The V call is TRBV29-1, the J call TRBJ1-1; no reliable D call. Looked up from germline, CDR1 is SQVTM and CDR2 is ANQGSEA. V was shortened by 4 bases and J by 3 bases, with 18 bases between the two germline ends. The CDR3 has 15 amino acids. The CDR3 DNA reads TGCAGCGTTGTGGATGTAGTGCCTGCGGACACTGAAGCTTTCTTT. It codes for CSVVDVVPADTEAFF.

This clone was observed once. The rearrangement joins TRBV4-3 to TRBJ2-7; 12 bases fit TRBD2. The CDR3 extends over 16 amino acids. Unmatched junction bases numbered 5, after V lost 1 base and J lost 4 bases. CDR1 is LGHNA, CDR2 YSLEER, per germline. The chain's CDR3 is CASSQVAGTSGYEQYF. The CDR3 nucleotides read TGCGCCAGCAGCCAAGTGGCCGGGACTAGCGGGTACGAGCAGTACTTC.

The chain is built from TRBV2 and TRBJ2-7; 9 nucleotides align to TRBD2. Germline V gene data show CDR1 as SNHLY and CDR2 as FYNNEI. The CDR3 spans 16 residues. With 4 bases clipped from V and 2 bases from J, the junction kept 9 bases outside the gene matches. The CDR3 DNA reads TGTGCCAGCAGTGGGAGTACTAGCGGGCGAGCCTACGAGCAGTACTTC. Translating it yields CASSGSTSGRAYEQYF.